The clone carrying this T cell receptor (beta chain) was counted at least ten times. Sample time point: newly diagnosed GD, antithyroid drugs for less than 3 months. PBMCs were the source of the RNA used for TCR sequencing. An endocrinology department in Xi'an, China, recruited the patients. This entry is derived from a study of regulatory T cells in long-lasting Graves disease. For TCR beta, libraries came from iRepertoire HTBI primers and Arm-PCR of CDR3 regions. MiXCR, applied by TCRdb to the multiplex PCR reads, yields one record per CDR3 protein. In the table there are 200,000 to 250,000 distinct CDR3 sequences, about 17% of which are singletons. The TCR was taken from a female donor with Graves disease. The sample in question was peripheral blood mononuclear cells (PBMCs), obtained at new diagnosis, from a patient treated with antithyroid drugs.

This CDR3 reads CASSLRGGARYF. The CDR3 DNA is TGTGCCAGCAGCCTCCGGGGGGGGGCCCGGTACTTC. J is TRBJ2-5 and V is TRBV2; 8 nucleotides agree with TRBD2. CDR1 SNHLY and CDR2 FYNNEI come from the germline V gene. Losses at the gene ends were 6 bases for V and 13 bases for J; bases not matched to a gene: 10. The CDR3 is 12 amino acids.